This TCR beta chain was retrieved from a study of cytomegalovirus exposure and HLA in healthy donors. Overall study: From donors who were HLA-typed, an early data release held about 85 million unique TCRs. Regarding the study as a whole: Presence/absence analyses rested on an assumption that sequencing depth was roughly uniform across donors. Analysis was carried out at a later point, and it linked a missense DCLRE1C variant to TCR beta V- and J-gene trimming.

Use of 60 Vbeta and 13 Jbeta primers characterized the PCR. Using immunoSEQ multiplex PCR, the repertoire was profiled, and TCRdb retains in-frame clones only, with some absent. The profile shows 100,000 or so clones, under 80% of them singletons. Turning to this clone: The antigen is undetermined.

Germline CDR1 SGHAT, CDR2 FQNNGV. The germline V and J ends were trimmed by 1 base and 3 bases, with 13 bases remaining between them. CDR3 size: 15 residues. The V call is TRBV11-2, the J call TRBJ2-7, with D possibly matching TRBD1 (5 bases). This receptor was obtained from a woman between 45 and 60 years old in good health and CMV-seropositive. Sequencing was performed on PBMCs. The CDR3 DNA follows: TGTGCCAGCAGCTTAGGATTCCAGGGAAACTACGAGCAGTACTTC. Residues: CASSLGFQGNYEQYF.